This T cell receptor beta chain was documented in a study of blood T cell repertoires in COVID-19. About the study: PBMCs, B-cell-depleted T cells, or T cells were the source of the cDNA or gDNA that made up the material.

In the original processing: Amplification of reference gene primers provided the estimated nucleated cell counts. Data came from immunoSEQ multiplex PCR; TCRdb stores just in-frame clones and leaves some out. From that table come the V and J calls and clone size; the DNA was used to work out D and trimming. The sample contains tens of thousands of clones, 75% to 90% of which appear only once. V shed 5 bases and J 3 bases; nucleotides not matched to a gene: 15. From germline, CDR1 is MNHEY and CDR2 SVGEGT. The CDR3 is 18 amino acids. The receptor was isolated from a man aged 45-60 years with active or convalescent COVID-19. The sequenced material came from peripheral blood. This chain uses TRBV6-2 or TRBV6-3 with TRBJ2-1; 8 positions match TRBD2. This CDR3 is CASSKALISGGVYNEQFF. Here the CDR3 DNA reads TGTGCCAGCAGTAAAGCGCTAATATCCGGGGGGGTCTACAATGAGCAGTTCTTC.